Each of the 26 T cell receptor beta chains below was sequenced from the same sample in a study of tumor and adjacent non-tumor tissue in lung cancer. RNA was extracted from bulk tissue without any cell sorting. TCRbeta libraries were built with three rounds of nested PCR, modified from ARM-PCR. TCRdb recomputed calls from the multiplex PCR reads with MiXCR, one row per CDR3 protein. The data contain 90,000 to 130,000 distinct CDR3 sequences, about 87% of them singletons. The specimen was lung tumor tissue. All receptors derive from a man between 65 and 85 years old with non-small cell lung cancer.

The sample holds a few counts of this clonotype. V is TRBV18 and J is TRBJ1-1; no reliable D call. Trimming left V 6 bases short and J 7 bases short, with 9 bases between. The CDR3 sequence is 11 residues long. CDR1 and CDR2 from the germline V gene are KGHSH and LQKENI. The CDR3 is CASSGSIEAFF. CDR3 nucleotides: TGTGCCAGCTCGGGTTCGATTGAAGCTTTCTTT.

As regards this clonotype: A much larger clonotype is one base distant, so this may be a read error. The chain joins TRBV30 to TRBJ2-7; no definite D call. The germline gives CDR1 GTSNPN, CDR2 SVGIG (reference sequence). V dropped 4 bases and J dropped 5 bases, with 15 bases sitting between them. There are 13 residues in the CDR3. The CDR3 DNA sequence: TGTGCCTGGAATCCCGGCCCAAGGGACGAGCAGTACTTC. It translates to CAWNPGPRDEQYF.

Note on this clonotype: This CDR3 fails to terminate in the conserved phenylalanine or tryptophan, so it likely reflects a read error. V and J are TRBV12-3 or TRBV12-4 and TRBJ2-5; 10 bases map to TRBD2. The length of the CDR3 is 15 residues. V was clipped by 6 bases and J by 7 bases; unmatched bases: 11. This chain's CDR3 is CASRGLAGVVGTQYY. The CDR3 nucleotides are TGTGCCAGCAGGGGGCTAGCGGGAGTGGTGGGGACCCAGTACTAC.

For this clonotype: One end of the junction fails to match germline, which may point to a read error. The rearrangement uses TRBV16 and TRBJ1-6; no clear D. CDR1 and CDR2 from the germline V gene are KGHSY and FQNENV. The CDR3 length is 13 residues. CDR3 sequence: CVSSLTRNSPLHF. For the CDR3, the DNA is TGTGTCAGCAGTCTAACTAGGAATTCACCCCTCCACTTT.

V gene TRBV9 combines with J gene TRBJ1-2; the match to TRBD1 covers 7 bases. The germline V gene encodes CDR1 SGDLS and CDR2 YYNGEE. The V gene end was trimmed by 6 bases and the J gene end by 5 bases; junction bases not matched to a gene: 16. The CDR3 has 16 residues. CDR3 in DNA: TGTGCCAGCATCGCTACACCCGACAGGGAACGGTATGGCTACACCTTC. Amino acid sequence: CASIATPDRERYGYTF.

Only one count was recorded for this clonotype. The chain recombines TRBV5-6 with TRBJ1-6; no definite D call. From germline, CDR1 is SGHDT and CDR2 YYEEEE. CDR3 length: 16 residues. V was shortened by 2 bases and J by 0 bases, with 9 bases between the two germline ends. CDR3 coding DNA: TGTGCCAGCAGCTTCGGCAGTATCTCCTATAATTCACCCCTCCACTTT. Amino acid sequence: CASSFGSISYNSPLHF.

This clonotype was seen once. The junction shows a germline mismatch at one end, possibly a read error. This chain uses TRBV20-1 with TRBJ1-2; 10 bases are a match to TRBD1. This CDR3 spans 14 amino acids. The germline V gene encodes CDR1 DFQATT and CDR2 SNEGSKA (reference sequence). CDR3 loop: CSVRELGQGTGYTF. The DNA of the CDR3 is TGCAGTGTTAGAGAGTTGGGACAGGGGACCGGCTACACCTTC.

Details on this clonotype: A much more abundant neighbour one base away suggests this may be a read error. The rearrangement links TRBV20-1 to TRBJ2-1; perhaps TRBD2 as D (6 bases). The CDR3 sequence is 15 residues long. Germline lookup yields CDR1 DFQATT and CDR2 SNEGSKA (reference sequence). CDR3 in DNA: TGCAGTGCTAGAGATAGAGGCGGGGTCTACAATGATCAGTTCTTC. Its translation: CSARDRGGVYNDQFF.

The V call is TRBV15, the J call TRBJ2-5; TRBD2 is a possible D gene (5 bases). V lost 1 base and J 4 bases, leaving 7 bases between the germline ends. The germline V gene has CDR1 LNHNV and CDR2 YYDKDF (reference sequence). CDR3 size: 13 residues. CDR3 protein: CATSRAGIETQYF. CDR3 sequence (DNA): TGTGCCACCAGCAGAGCGGGAATAGAGACCCAGTACTTC.

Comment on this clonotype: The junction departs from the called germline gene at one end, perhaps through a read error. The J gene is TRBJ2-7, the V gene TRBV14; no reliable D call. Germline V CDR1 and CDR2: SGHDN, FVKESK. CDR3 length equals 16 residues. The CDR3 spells CASSQRDVRISYEQYF. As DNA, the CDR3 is TGTGCAAGCAGCCAACGTGACGTGAGAATCTCCTATGAGCAGTACTTC. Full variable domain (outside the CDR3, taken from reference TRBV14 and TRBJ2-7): EAGVTQFPSHSVIEKGQTVTLRCDPISGHDNLYWYRRVMGKEIKFLLHFVKESKQDESGMPNNRFLAERTGGTYSTLKVQPAELEDSGVYFCASSQRDVRISYEQYFGPGTRLTVT.

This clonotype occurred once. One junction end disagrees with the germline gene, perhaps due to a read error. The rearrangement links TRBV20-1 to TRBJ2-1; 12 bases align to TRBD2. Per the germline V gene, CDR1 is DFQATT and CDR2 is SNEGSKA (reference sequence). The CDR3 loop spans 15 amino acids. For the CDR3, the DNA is TGCAGTGCCAACCCGAGACTAGCGGGAGTGCTTGAGCAGCTCTTC. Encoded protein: CSANPRLAGVLEQLF.

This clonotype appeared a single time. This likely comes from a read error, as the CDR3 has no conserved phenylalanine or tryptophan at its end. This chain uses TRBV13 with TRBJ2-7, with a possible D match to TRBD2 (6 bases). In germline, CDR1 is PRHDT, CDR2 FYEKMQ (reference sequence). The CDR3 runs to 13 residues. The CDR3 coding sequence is TGTGCCGGCAGCTCAACCACGGGGGACGAGCAGTACTCA. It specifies CAGSSTTGDEQYS.

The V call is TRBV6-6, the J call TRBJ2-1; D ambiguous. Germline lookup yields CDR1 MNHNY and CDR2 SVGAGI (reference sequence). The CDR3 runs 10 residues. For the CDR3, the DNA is TGTGCATGCGCTACCTATGAGCAGTTCTTC. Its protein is CACATYEQFF.

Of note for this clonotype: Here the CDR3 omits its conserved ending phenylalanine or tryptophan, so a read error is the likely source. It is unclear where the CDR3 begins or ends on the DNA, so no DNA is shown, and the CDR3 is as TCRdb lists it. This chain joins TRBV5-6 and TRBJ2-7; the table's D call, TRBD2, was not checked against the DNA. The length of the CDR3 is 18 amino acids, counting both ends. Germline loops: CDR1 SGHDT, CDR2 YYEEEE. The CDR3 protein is CASSPTLAGDPGNYEQYS.

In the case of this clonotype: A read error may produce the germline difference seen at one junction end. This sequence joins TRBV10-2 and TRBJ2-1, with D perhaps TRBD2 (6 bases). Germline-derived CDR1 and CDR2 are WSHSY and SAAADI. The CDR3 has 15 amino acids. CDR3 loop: CASRVYLEGGTEQIF. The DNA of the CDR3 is TGCGCCAGCAGAGTTTATTTGGAAGGAGGGACGGAGCAGATCTTC.

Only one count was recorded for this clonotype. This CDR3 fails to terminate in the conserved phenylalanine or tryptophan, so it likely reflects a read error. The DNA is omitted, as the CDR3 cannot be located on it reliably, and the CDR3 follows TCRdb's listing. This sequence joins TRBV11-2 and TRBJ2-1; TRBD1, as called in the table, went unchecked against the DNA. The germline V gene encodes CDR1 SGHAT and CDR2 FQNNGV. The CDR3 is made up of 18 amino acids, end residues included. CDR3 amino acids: CASSLNVRDWASYNEKFL.

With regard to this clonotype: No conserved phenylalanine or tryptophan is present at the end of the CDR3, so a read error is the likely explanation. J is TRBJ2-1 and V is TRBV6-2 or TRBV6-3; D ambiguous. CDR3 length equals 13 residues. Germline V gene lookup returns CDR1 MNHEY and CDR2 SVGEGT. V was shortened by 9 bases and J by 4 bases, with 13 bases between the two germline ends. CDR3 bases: TGTGCCAGGAACAGAGGCGCTTACAATGAGCAGTTCTTG. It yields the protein CARNRGAYNEQFL.

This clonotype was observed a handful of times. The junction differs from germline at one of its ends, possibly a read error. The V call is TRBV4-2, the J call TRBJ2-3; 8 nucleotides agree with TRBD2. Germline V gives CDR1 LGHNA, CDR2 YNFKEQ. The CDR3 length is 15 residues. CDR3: CASSQEREGRGTQYF. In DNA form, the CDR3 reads TGTGCCAGCAGTCAAGAACGGGAGGGCCGTGGTACGCAGTATTTT.

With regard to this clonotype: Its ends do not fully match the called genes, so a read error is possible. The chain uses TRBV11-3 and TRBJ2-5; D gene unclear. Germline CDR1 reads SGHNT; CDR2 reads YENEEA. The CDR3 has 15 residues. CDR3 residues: CASSLGITLDATQHF. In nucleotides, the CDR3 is TGTGCCAGCAGCTTAGGGATTACTCTGGACGCGACCCAGCACTTT.

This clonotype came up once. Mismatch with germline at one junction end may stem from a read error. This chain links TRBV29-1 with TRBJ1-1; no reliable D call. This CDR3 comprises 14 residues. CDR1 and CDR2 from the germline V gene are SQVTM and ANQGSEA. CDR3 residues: CSVLGEGTKTEASF. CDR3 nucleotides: TGCAGCGTCTTAGGAGAGGGAACTAAAACTGAAGCTTCCTTT.

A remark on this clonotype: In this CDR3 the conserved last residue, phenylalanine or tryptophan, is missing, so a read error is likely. CDR3 coding DNA: TGTGCCAGCAGTTTTTGGGGGGAAGGGGAGGTCGGGTCCTGCGAGCAGTACCTC. This sequence encodes CASSFWGEGEVGSCEQYL. V is TRBV12-3 or TRBV12-4 and J is TRBJ2-7, with D maybe TRBD2 (6 bases). This CDR3 comprises 18 residues.

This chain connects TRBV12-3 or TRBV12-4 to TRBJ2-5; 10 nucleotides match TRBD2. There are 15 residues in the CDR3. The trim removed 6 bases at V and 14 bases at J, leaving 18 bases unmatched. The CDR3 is CASSGLAGVVENQYF. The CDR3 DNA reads TGTGCCAGCAGCGGGCTAGCGGGGGTGGTGGAGAACCAATACTTC.

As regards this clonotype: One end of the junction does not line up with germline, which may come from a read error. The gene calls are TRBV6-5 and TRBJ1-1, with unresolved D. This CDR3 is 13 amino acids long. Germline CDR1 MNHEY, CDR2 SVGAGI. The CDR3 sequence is CVSSYKAITEAFF. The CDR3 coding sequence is TGTGTCAGCAGTTACAAGGCGATCACTGAAGCTTTCTTT.

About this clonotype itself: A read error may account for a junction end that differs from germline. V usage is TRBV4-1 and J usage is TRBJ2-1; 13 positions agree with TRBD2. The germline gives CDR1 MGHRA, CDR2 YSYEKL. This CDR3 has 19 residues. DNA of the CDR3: TGCGTCAGTAGCCATCCGGGACTAGCGGGGTGGCCAGGTAAAAATGAGCGGTTCTTC. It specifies CVSSHPGLAGWPGKNERFF.

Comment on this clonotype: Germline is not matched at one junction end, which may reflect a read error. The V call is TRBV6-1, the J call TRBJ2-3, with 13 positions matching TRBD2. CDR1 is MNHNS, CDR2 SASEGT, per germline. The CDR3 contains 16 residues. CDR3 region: CASSDRLAGGPDMQYF. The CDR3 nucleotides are TGTGCCAGCAGTGACCGACTAGCGGGGGGACCGGATATGCAGTATTTT.

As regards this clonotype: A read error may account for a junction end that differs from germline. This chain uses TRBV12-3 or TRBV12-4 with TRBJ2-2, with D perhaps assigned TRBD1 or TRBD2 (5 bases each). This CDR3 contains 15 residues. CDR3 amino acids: CASSRGRAQTREPFF. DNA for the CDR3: TGTGCCAGCAGCCGGGGCAGGGCCCAGACCAGGGAGCCGTTTTTT.